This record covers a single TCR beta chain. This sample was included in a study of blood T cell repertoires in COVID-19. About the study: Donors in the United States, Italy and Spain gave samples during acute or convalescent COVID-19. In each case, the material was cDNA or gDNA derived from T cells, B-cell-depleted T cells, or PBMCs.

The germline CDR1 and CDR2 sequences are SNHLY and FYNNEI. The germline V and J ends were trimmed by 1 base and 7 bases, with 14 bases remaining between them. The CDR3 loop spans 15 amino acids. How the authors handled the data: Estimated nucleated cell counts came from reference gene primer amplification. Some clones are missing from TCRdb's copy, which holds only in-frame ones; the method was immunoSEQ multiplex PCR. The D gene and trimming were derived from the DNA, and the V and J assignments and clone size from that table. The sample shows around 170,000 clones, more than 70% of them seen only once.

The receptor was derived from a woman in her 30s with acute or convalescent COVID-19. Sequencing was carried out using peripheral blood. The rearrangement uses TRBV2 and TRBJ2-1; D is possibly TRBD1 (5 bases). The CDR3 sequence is CASSEGSFRGNEQFF. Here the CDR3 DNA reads TGTGCCAGCAGTGAAGGGTCCTTTAGGGGTAATGAGCAGTTCTTC.